The 17 T cell receptor beta chains reported below all come from one sample, sequenced in a study of metastatic and nonmetastatic thyroid tumors. Among the patients, none had received any treatment before thyroid surgery. MiXCR reprocessed the PCR reads for TCRdb. The data hold over 15,000 clones, with 34% observed a single time. Sequencing was carried out using tumor tissue. Receptors originate from a female donor with papillary thyroid cancer or a benign thyroid nodule (not recorded which). Some clones in this sample may be carry-over from other donors' samples.

The chain couples TRBV6-6 to TRBJ2-2; TRBD2 agrees at 11 bases. Germline V gene lookup returns CDR1 MNHNY and CDR2 SVGAGI (reference sequence). With V trimmed by 3 bases and J by 6 bases, 3 bases remained unmatched. This CDR3 comprises 15 residues. CDR3 loop: CASSYLAGGAGELFF. The CDR3, as DNA: TGTGCCAGCAGTTATTTAGCGGGAGGGGCCGGGGAGCTGTTTTTT.

This clone was found many times. The rearrangement links TRBV2 to TRBJ2-5; 8 bases align to TRBD1. The V gene's germline CDR1 is SNHLY and CDR2 FYNNEI. This CDR3 region has 13 residues. Trimming removed 5 bases from V and 3 bases from J; junction bases left unmatched: 2. In nucleotides, the CDR3 is TGTGCCAGCAGTCAGGGGGCAGAAGAGACCCAGTACTTC. Translated, it gives CASSQGAEETQYF.

This clone was detected many times. J is TRBJ1-6 and V is TRBV20-1, with 11 bases identical to TRBD1. The junction had 7 bases not matched to a gene; V was cut back by 1 base and J by 14 bases. The germline V gene encodes CDR1 DFQATT and CDR2 SNEGSKA (reference sequence). This CDR3 has 14 residues. As DNA, the CDR3 is TGCAGTGCTAGAGGGTGGACAGGGGGCCTGTCCCTCCACTTT. Translation: CSARGWTGGLSLHF.

This clone was seen ten or more times. A much larger clone differs from this one at a single base, so this may be a read error. Because the CDR3 is missing its conserved closing phenylalanine or tryptophan, this is likely a read error. Additional DNA sequences in this sample encode the identical CDR3. The chain couples TRBV9 to TRBJ2-2; the D is unclear. V lost 1 base to trimming and J lost 2 bases, with 6 bases between them. Per the germline V gene, CDR1 is SGDLS and CDR2 is YYNGEE. This CDR3 contains 14 residues. Here the CDR3 reads CASSVTSNTGELFS. CDR3 nucleotides: TGTGCCAGCAGCGTAACCAGTAACACCGGGGAGCTGTTTTCT.

By sample fraction, this clone is medium-sized (0.01 to 0.1%). This chain joins TRBV6-1 and TRBJ1-1; weak D call: TRBD1 (5 bases). Germline values: CDR1 MNHNS, CDR2 SASEGT. This CDR3 has 11 amino acids. The V end was cut by 7 bases, the J end by 5 bases, with 8 bases between. The CDR3 DNA reads TGTGCCAGCATGAGGGGTACTGAAGCTTTCTTT. Translating it yields CASMRGTEAFF.

This clone was found many times. The chain carries TRBV7-9 and TRBJ2-3; 10 bases line up with TRBD2. This CDR3 spans 17 amino acids. Germline trimming cut 5 bases from V and 4 bases from J; bases unmatched to any gene: 12. The germline CDR1 and CDR2 sequences are SEHNR and FQNEAQ (reference sequence). The chain's CDR3 is CASSRRVAGGRADTQYF. For the CDR3, the DNA is TGTGCCAGCAGCCGAAGGGTAGCGGGAGGCCGGGCAGATACGCAGTATTTT. The whole variable domain, remainder taken from reference TRBV7-9 and TRBJ2-3, is DTGVSQNPRHKITKRGQNVTFRCDPISEHNRLYWYRQTLGQGPEFLTYFQNEAQLEKSRLLSDRFSAERPKGSFSTLEIQRTEQGDSAMYLCASSRRVAGGRADTQYFGPGTRLTVL.

This chain links TRBV20-1 with TRBJ1-1; perhaps TRBD1 as D (5 bases). Trimming removed 2 bases from V and 3 bases from J, with 7 bases in between. The CDR3 consists of 12 residues. Germline V gene data show CDR1 as DFQATT and CDR2 as SNEGSKA (reference sequence). The CDR3 sequence: CSARRQYTEAFF. The CDR3 bases are TGCAGTGCTAGAAGACAGTACACTGAAGCTTTCTTT.

Concerning this clone: Its ends do not fully match the called genes, so a read error is possible. The chain carries TRBV5-1 and TRBJ2-1; no definite D call. The V gene's germline CDR1 is SGHRS and CDR2 YFSETQ. This CDR3 spans 13 amino acids. The CDR3 protein is CASSSTTGNEQFF. CDR3 DNA: TGCGCCAGCAGCTCCACGACTGGAAATGAGCAGTTCTTT.

The chain joins TRBV28 to TRBJ1-2; the match to TRBD1 covers 8 bases. The V gene's germline CDR1 is MDHEN and CDR2 SYDVKM. The junction had 18 bases not matched to a gene; V was cut back by 4 bases and J by 8 bases. The CDR3 runs 17 residues. Here the CDR3 reads CASSSTGTGPPSGGYTF. As DNA, the CDR3 is TGTGCCAGCAGTTCAACCGGGACAGGACCTCCGTCGGGGGGCTACACCTTC.

On this clone: An end of the junction differs from the germline gene, which may be a read error. The chain carries TRBV7-7 and TRBJ2-5; D might be TRBD1 (6 bases). Germline values: CDR1 SSHAT, CDR2 FNYEAQ (reference sequence). This CDR3 has 14 amino acids. The chain's CDR3 is CASSVQGSGETQYF. As DNA, the CDR3 is TGTGCTAGCAGCGTTCAGGGGTCCGGAGAGACCCAGTACTTC.

This clone was seen repeatedly, ten times or more. The V and J genes are TRBV29-1 and TRBJ1-2; possible D gene TRBD1, 6 bases. V lost 4 bases, J lost 0 bases, and 9 bases lay in between. This CDR3 is 13 amino acids long. Germline CDR1 and CDR2: SQVTM and ANQGSEA. For the CDR3, the DNA is TGCAGCGTTGCCGGACAGACTAACTATGGCTACACCTTC. Amino acid sequence: CSVAGQTNYGYTF.

This clone was seen just once. The chain couples TRBV11-1 to TRBJ2-1; 9 nucleotides match TRBD2. J gave up 6 bases and V 0 bases, and 6 bases lay outside the gene matches. The CDR3 consists of 16 residues. CDR1 and CDR2 (germline): SGHAT, FQDESV (reference sequence). CDR3 nucleotides: TGTGCCAGCAGCTTAGCGGGAGCGGGGGGTTCCAATGAGCAGTTCTTC. Amino acids: CASSLAGAGGSNEQFF.

Details on this clone: A read error is possible here, since a much larger clone lies one base away. The V call is TRBV7-9, the J call TRBJ2-5; 9 nucleotides align to TRBD1. The germline V gene has CDR1 SEHNR and CDR2 FQNEAQ (reference sequence). The CDR3 has 15 amino acids. The J segment lost 5 bases and the V segment lost 9 bases, leaving 13 bases of the junction unmatched. The DNA for the CDR3 is TGTGCCAGAAGCCCACCGACAGGGGGAGGGGAGACCCAGTACTTC. It yields the protein CARSPPTGGGETQYF.

CDR3 DNA sequence: TGTGCCAGCACAGAGGGTCTCACAGATACGCAGTATTTT. This gives the protein CASTEGLTDTQYF. The V gene is TRBV6-1, the J gene TRBJ2-3; a possible D gene is TRBD2 (5 bases). The germline V gene encodes CDR1 MNHNS and CDR2 SASEGT. V dropped 7 bases and J dropped 2 bases, with 10 bases sitting between them. There are 13 residues in the CDR3.

This clone was picked up a small number of times. The CDR3 reads CAISQEGYLNTEAFF. In DNA, the CDR3 is TGTGCCATCTCCCAGGAGGGATACCTGAACACTGAAGCTTTCTTT. This chain connects TRBV10-3 to TRBJ1-1, with D unresolved. Trimming took 8 bases from V and 0 from J, leaving 16 bases between them. The CDR3 sequence is 15 residues long. The germline V gene has CDR1 ENHRY and CDR2 SYGVKD.

Judged by abundance, this clone is medium-sized (0.01 to 0.1%). The chain joins TRBV28 to TRBJ1-5; 11 bases map to TRBD1. Germline V gives CDR1 MDHEN, CDR2 SYDVKM. The CDR3 sequence is 14 residues long. The J segment lost 9 bases and the V segment lost 5 bases, leaving 6 bases of the junction unmatched. CDR3 DNA: TGTGCCAGCAGTCCCCGGACAGGGGGCTCGCCCCAGCATTTT. Translated: CASSPRTGGSPQHF.

This clone was seen a few times. A much larger clonotype is one base distant, so this may be a read error. V gene TRBV20-1 combines with J gene TRBJ2-7; possibly TRBD2 for D (6 bases). V lost 4 bases and J lost 4, with 11 bases in between. The CDR3 contains 12 residues. Looked up from germline, CDR1 is DFQATT and CDR2 is SNEGSKA (reference sequence). In nucleotides, the CDR3 is TGCAGTGCTATCAGTGGGGGGTACGAGCAGTACTTC. Translation: CSAISGGYEQYF.